This note documents a single T cell receptor (beta chain) sequence. The antigen remains unidentified. The length of the CDR3 is 13 residues. V was cut by 3 bases and J by 6 bases, with 12 bases left in between. From germline, CDR1 is LNHNV and CDR2 YYDKDF (reference sequence). The data were taken from a study of OX40 agonist ivuxolimab in advanced cancers. Points from the study as a whole: Partly responding patients at 0.1-3.0 mg/kg showed some of the smallest clonal expansion.

The method was immunoSEQ multiplex PCR; TCRdb's version includes in-frame clones alone and lacks a portion of them. Counted here are roughly 49,000 clones, over 75% occurring once; the ten biggest clones make up roughly 7.9%. This receptor was obtained from an adult with an advanced solid tumor such as melanoma, head and neck, liver or kidney cancer. Sequences were derived from CD4+ or CD8+ T cells sorted from blood, sampled in a trial of the OX40 agonist ivuxolimab. The rearrangement joins TRBV15 to TRBJ2-7; perhaps TRBD2 as D (6 bases). The chain's CDR3 is CATSRVAEFEQYF. The CDR3 DNA reads as TGTGCCACCAGCAGGGTAGCGGAATTCGAGCAGTACTTC.